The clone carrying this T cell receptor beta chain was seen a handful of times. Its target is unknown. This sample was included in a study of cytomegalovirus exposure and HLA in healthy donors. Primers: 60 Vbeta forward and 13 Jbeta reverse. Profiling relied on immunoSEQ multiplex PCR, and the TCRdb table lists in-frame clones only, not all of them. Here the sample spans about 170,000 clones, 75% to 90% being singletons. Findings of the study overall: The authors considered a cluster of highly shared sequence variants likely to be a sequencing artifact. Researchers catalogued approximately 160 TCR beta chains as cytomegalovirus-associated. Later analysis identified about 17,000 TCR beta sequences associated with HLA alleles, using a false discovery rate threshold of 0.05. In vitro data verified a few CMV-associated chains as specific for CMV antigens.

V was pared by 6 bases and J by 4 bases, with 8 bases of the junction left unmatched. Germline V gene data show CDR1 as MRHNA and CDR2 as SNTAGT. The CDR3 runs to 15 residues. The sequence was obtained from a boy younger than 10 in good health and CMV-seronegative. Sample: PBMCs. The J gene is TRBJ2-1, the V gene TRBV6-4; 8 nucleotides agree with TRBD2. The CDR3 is CASSPGSGVYNEQFF. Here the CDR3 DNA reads TGTGCCAGCAGCCCCGGTAGCGGGGTTTACAATGAGCAGTTCTTC.